These T cell receptor beta chains were read from a single sample in a study of CD8 T cells in Susac syndrome. TCRdb analysed the immunoSEQ multiplex PCR reads with MiXCR anew, one entry per CDR3 protein. The table records 250,000 to 350,000 distinct CDR3 sequences, approximately 84% of them present only once. Sequencing was carried out using CD8+ T cells from PBMCs. The receptors derive from a human donor with multiple sclerosis. The CDR3 runs from the conserved cysteine through the conserved F or W. Fields, in order: D gene, clone size, CDR3 length, J gene, V gene, CDR3 protein, CDR3 DNA. D genes are given only for firm matches. The listing skips clone size in some rows; elsewhere it reads once, few, many or a size class.

>TRBD1|.|15|TRBJ2-1|TRBV10-1
CASSVGTGGVNEQFF
TGCGCCAGCAGTGTAGGGACAGGAGGTGTCAATGAGCAGTTCTTC
>.|few|12|TRBJ2-5|TRBV7-9
CASSLGVETQYF
TGTGCCAGCAGCTTGGGGGTAGAGACCCAGTACTTC
>.|.|14|TRBJ2-1|TRBV6-6
CASSYDTGLNEQFF
TGTGCCAGCAGTTATGACACAGGGTTGAATGAGCAGTTCTTC
>TRBD2|.|15|TRBJ2-2|TRBV11-2
CASSTTSGNTGELFF
TGTGCCAGCAGCACGACTAGCGGGAACACCGGGGAGCTGTTTTTT
>TRBD2|.|15|TRBJ2-1|TRBV12-3/TRBV12-4
CASSSTSGSEREQFF
TGTGCCAGCAGTTCCACTAGCGGGAGTGAGCGCGAGCAGTTCTTC
>.|.|12|TRBJ2-2|TRBV24-1
CATSEGAGELFF
TGTGCCACCAGTGAGGGGGCCGGGGAGCTGTTTTTT
>.|once|12|TRBJ1-2|TRBV29-1
CSVEGRFYGYTF
TGCAGCGTTGAGGGGCGGTTCTATGGCTACACCTTC
>.|.|15|TRBJ2-7|TRBV7-8
CASSSKQGTSYEQYF
TGTGCCAGCAGCTCAAAACAGGGCACCTCCTACGAGCAGTACTTC
>.|.|16|TRBJ2-5|TRBV30
CAWSVGLSALWVTQYF
TGTGCCTGGAGTGTAGGACTCTCGGCCCTCTGGGTGACCCAGTACTTC
>.|.|17|TRBJ2-1|TRBV11-2
CASSSPTGPLPVNEQFF
TGTGCCAGCAGCTCGCCCACCGGGCCCCTACCTGTCAATGAGCAGTTCTTC
>.|.|16|TRBJ1-5|TRBV7-9
CASSLAGELENQPQHF
TGTGCCAGCAGCTTAGCGGGAGAACTAGAAAATCAGCCCCAGCATTTT
>TRBD2|.|15|TRBJ2-1|TRBV12-3/TRBV12-4
CASSPPGLAGGEQFF
TGTGCCAGCAGTCCGCCGGGACTAGCGGGAGGGGAGCAGTTCTTC
>.|.|16|TRBJ2-1|TRBV10-3
CAISEDRSSAYNEQFF
TGTGCCATCAGTGAAGATCGTTCTAGCGCCTACAATGAGCAGTTCTTC
>.|.|13|TRBJ2-5|TRBV3-1
CASSHREQETQYF
TGTGCCAGCAGCCACAGGGAGCAAGAGACCCAGTACTTC
>.|.|15|TRBJ2-5|TRBV7-9
CASSSREDYTETQYF
TGTGCCAGCAGCTCAAGGGAGGACTATACGGAGACCCAGTACTTC
>TRBD1|.|15|TRBJ2-7|TRBV4-2
CASSQEDRGSYEQYF
TGTGCCAGCAGCCAAGAGGACAGGGGGTCCTACGAGCAGTACTTC
>.|.|12|TRBJ2-1|TRBV27
CASSPRSARWFF
TGTGCCAGCAGTCCCCGGTCCGCCCGGTGGTTCTTC
>.|.|15|TRBJ2-3|TRBV3-1
CASSQVGAETDTQYF
TGTGCCAGCAGCCAAGTCGGAGCGGAGACAGATACGCAGTATTTT
>TRBD2|.|19|TRBJ2-2|TRBV6-5
CASSLKNSGRANGTGELFF
TGTGCCAGCAGTTTAAAGAATAGCGGGAGGGCCAATGGCACCGGGGAGCTGTTTTTT
>.|.|14|TRBJ2-1|TRBV24-1
CATSDSSSYNEQFF
TGTGCCACCAGTGACTCGAGCTCCTACAATGAGCAGTTCTTC
>.|.|16|TRBJ2-3|TRBV11-2
CASSPHMEAPGDTQYF
TGTGCCAGCAGCCCCCACATGGAGGCCCCAGGCGATACGCAGTATTTT
>.|.|13|TRBJ2-7|TRBV21-1
CASRNPANYEQYF
TGTGCCAGCCGCAACCCCGCTAACTACGAGCAGTACTTC
>TRBD1|.|16|TRBJ1-3|TRBV5-1
CASSLAQGATGNTIYF
TGCGCCAGCAGCTTGGCCCAGGGGGCCACGGGAAACACCATATATTTT
>TRBD1|.|13|TRBJ2-7|TRBV27
CATGTGQDYEQYF
TGTGCCACCGGGACAGGGCAAGACTACGAGCAGTACTTC
>.|.|17|TRBJ2-7|TRBV27
CASSSRPYREQNTEQYF
TGTGCCAGCAGTTCCCGTCCCTACAGGGAACAAAACACCGAGCAGTACTTC
>.|.|12|TRBJ2-7|TRBV6-1
CASSLISDEQYF
TGTGCCAGCAGTCTAATAAGCGACGAGCAGTACTTC
>.|.|13|TRBJ2-5|TRBV5-1
CASSRDSGETQYF
TGCGCCAGCAGCCGGGACAGCGGGGAGACCCAGTACTTC
>TRBD2|.|16|TRBJ2-2|TRBV7-9
CASSPRLAGALGELFF
TGTGCCAGCAGCCCTCGACTAGCGGGAGCACTCGGGGAGCTGTTTTTT
>.|few|13|TRBJ2-2|TRBV9
CASSVEGTGELFF
TGTGCCAGCAGCGTAGAGGGCACCGGGGAGCTGTTTTTT
>TRBD2|.|16|TRBJ2-7|TRBV4-2
CASSQDEGAGSYEQYF
TGTGCCAGCAGCCAAGATGAGGGAGCGGGATCCTACGAGCAGTACTTC
>TRBD1|few|14|TRBJ1-5|TRBV6-1
CASSATGPNQPQHF
TGTGCCAGCAGTGCGACAGGGCCGAATCAGCCCCAGCATTTT
>.|.|13|TRBJ2-1|TRBV20-1
CSASIGLPQEQFF
TGCAGTGCTAGTATTGGACTACCACAGGAGCAGTTCTTC
>.|.|13|TRBJ2-1|TRBV20-1
CSARALGANEQFF
TGCAGTGCCAGGGCGCTAGGAGCCAATGAGCAGTTCTTC
>.|.|13|TRBJ2-7|TRBV10-3
CATGGRASYEQYF
TGTGCCACCGGGGGACGGGCGTCCTACGAGCAGTACTTC
>.|.|17|TRBJ2-1|TRBV9
CASSVEGLREAYNEQFF
TGTGCCAGCAGCGTAGAAGGTTTGCGGGAAGCCTACAATGAGCAGTTCTTC
>TRBD1|.|13|TRBJ1-2|TRBV29-1
CSVLDRGPYGYTF
TGCAGCGTGCTAGACAGGGGTCCTTATGGCTACACCTTC
>TRBD2|.|17|TRBJ2-3|TRBV20-1
CSARDRLAGLGGDTQYF
TGCAGTGCTAGAGATCGACTAGCGGGACTCGGGGGAGATACGCAGTATTTT
>.|once|17|TRBJ2-2|TRBV7-7
CASSPVGLLGDTGELFF
TGTGCTAGCAGCCCCGTCGGCCTCCTGGGGGACACCGGGGAGCTGTTTTTT